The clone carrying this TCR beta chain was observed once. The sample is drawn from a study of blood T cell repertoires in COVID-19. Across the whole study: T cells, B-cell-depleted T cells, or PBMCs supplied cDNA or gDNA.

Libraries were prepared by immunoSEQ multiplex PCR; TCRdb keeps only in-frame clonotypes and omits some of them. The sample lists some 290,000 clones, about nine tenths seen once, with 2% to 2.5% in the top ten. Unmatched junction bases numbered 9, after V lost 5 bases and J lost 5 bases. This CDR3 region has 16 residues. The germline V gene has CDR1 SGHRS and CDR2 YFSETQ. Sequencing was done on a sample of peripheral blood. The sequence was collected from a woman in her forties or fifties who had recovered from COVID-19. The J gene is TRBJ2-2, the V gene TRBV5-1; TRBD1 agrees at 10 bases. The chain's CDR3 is CASSWGDRGPTGELFF. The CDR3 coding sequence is TGCGCCAGCAGTTGGGGCGACAGGGGGCCTACCGGGGAGCTGTTTTTT.